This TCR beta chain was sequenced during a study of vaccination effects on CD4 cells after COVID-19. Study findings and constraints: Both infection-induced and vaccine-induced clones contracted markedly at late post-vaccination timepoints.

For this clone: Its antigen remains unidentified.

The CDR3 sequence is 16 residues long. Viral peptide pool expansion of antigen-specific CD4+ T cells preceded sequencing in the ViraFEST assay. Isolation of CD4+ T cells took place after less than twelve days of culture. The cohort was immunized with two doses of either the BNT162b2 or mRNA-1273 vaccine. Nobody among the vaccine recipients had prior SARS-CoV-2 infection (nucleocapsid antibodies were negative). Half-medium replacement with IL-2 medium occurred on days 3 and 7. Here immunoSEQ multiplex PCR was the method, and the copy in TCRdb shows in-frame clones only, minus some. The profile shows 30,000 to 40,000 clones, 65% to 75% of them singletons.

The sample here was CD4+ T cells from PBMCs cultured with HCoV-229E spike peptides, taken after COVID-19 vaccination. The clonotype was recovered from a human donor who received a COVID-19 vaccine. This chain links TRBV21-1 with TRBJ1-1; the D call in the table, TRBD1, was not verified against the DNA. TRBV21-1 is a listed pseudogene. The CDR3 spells CASSKNWGHHNTEAFF. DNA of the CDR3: TGTGCCAGCAGCAAAAATTGGGGACACCATAACACTGAAGCTTTCTTT.